The text below deals with one TCR beta chain. Its target is not known. This record comes from a study of cytomegalovirus exposure and HLA in healthy donors. Study-wide points: In all likelihood, a cluster of highly shared sequence variants was a sequencing artifact.

Germline V CDR1 and CDR2: ENHRY, SYGVKD. The CDR3 covers 18 residues. The germline V and J ends were trimmed by 0 bases and 5 bases, with 21 bases remaining between them. Use of 60 Vbeta and 13 Jbeta primers characterized the PCR. TCRdb keeps only in-frame clones here, not all; method: immunoSEQ multiplex PCR. The table has 150,000 to 200,000 clones, under 80% seen once. The TCR comes from a man aged 40-49 years in good health and CMV-seronegative. The chain has TRBV10-3 and TRBJ2-3; D perhaps matches TRBD2 (6 bases). The sample was PBMCs. CDR3 in DNA: TGTGCCATCAGTGAGTCCCCAAGAGTGGGAGGCCTCGGAGATACGCAGTATTTT. Its translation is CAISESPRVGGLGDTQYF.